What follows is one T cell receptor beta chain and its context. These data belong to a study of radiotherapy plus CTLA-4 blockade in lung cancer. Data came from immunoSEQ multiplex PCR; TCRdb stores just in-frame clones and leaves some out. The table includes 100,000 or so clones, about 85% detected once. V was pared by 5 bases and J by 9 bases, with 11 bases between. The CDR3 runs 12 residues. The germline V gene has CDR1 SGHTA and CDR2 FQGNSA. The chain recombines TRBV7-2 with TRBJ1-3, with D hard to call. The TCR sequence derives from a human donor with non-small cell lung cancer that progressed on radiotherapy plus ipilimumab. This specimen was peripheral blood, taken from a patient treated with radiotherapy plus ipilimumab. The CDR3 DNA is TGTGCCAGCAGCGTAGAGACGGGCACCATATATTTT. It codes for CASSVETGTIYF.